The clone carrying this TCR beta chain was counted many times. The data stem from a study of low-dose radiotherapy and immunotherapy resistance in tumors. Study details: The patients were given nivolumab 240 mg every two weeks and ipilimumab 1 mg/kg every six weeks, through an intravenous route. Oral aspirin 300 mg was taken by patients daily for four cycles from cycle 1 day 1.

Gene-specific TRAV and TRBV primers were used for first-strand cDNA, covering alpha and beta chains. For amplifying TCRs, the PCR ran for about 19 cycles with Phusion, which was used together with a constant-region primer and the adapter on the V primers. After the mRNA was isolated, it was amplified using in vitro transcription. TCRdb used MiXCR to reprocess the reads, holding one entry per CDR3 protein. The sample lists around 100,000 distinct CDR3 sequences, about 20% occurring once. Noted time point: after trial treatment. Treatment defined: LDRT plus nivolumab, ipilimumab, low-dose cyclophosphamide and aspirin (RACIN trial). Donors were administered nivolumab, ipilimumab, aspirin and low-dose cyclophosphamide, together with low-dose radiotherapy. Looked up from germline, CDR1 is SGHDN and CDR2 is FVKESK. The CDR3 is made up of 13 amino acids. Trimming pared 1 base from V and 12 bases from J, leaving 13 bases between.

Sequencing used PBMCs, obtained after low-dose radiotherapy plus immunotherapy. The rearrangement links TRBV14 to TRBJ2-1, with D perhaps matching TRBD2 (6 bases). This clonotype was sampled from a female donor with ovarian cancer. The CDR3 spells CASSQGMGLWQFF. For the CDR3, the DNA is TGTGCCAGCAGCCAAGGAATGGGACTCTGGCAGTTCTTC.